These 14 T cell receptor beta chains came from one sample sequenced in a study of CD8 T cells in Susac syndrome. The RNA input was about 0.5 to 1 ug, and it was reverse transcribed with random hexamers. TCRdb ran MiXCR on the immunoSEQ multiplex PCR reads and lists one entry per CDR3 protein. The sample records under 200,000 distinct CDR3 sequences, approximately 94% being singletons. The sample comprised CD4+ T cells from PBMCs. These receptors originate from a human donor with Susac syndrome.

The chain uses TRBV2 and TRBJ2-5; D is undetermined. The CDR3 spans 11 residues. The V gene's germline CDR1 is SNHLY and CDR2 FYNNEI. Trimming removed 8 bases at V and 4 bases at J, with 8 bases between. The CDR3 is CASRTIETQYF. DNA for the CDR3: TGTGCCAGCCGAACGATAGAGACCCAGTACTTC.

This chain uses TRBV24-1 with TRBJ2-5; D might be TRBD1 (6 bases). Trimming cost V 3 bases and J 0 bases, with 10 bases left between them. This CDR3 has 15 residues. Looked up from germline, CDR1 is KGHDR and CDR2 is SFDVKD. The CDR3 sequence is CATSDPRTDQETQYF. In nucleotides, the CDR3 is TGTGCCACCAGTGATCCCAGGACAGACCAAGAGACCCAGTACTTC.

The CDR3 coding sequence is TGTGCCAGCAGCTTACAGGAATCACCCCTCCACTTT. It translates to CASSLQESPLHF. The rearrangement links TRBV7-6 to TRBJ1-6, with unresolved D. Trimming stripped 2 bases from V and 10 bases from J, with 6 bases between. The CDR3 is made up of 12 amino acids. Per germline, CDR1 SGHVS and CDR2 FNYEAQ.

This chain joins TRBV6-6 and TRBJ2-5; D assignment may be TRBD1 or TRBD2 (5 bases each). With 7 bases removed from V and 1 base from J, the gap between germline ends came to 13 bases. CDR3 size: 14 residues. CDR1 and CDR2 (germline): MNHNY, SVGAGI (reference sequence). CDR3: CASTAGTGQETQYF. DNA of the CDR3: TGTGCCAGCACCGCCGGGACCGGCCAAGAGACCCAGTACTTC.

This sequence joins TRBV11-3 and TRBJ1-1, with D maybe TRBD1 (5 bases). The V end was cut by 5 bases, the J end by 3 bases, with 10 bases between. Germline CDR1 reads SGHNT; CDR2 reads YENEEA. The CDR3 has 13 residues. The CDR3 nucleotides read TGTGCCAGCAGCCCCCGGGGGGACACTGAAGCTTTCTTT. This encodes CASSPRGDTEAFF.

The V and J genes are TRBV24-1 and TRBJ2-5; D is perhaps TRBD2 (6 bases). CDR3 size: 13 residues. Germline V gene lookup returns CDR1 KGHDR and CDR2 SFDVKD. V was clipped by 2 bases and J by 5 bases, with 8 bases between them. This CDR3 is CATSDSGRETQYF. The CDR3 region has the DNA TGTGCCACCAGTGATTCAGGGAGGGAGACCCAGTACTTC.

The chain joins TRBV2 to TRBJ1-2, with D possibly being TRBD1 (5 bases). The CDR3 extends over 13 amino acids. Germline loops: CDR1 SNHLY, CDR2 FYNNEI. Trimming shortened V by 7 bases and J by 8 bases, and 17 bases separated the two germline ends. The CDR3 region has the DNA TGTGCCAGCATTGCAGGGCCTGTTGGGGGCTACACCTTC. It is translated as CASIAGPVGGYTF. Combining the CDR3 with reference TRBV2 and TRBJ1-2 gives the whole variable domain EPEVTQTPSHQVTQMGQEVILRCVPISNHLYFYWYRQILGQKVEFLVSFYNNEISEKSEIFDDQFSVERPDGSNFTLKIRSTKLEDSAMYFCASIAGPVGGYTFGSGTRLTVV.

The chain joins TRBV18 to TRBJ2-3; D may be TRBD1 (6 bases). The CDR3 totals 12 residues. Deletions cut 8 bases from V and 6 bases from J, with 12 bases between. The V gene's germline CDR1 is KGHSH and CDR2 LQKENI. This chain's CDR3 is CASHRERDTQYF. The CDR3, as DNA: TGTGCCAGCCACAGGGAGAGGGATACGCAGTATTTT.

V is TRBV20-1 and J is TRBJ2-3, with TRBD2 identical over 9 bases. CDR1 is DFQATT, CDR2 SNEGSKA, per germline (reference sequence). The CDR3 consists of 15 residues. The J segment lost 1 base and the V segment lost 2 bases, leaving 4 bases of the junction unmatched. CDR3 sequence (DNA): TGCAGTGCTAGAACCGCTAGCGGGGGCACAGATACGCAGTATTTT. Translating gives CSARTASGGTDTQYF.

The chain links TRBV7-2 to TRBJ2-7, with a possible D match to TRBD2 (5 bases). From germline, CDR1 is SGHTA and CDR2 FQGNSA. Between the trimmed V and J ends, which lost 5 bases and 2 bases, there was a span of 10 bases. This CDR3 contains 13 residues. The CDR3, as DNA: TGTGCCAGCAGCCGCCGGGGTCCCTACGAGCAGTACTTC. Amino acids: CASSRRGPYEQYF.

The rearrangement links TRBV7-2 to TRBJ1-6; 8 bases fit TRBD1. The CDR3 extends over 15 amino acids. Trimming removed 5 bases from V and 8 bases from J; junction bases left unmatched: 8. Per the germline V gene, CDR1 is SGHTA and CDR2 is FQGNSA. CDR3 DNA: TGTGCCAGCAGCCCAAGGACAGGGATCCATTCACCCCTCCACTTT. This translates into CASSPRTGIHSPLHF.

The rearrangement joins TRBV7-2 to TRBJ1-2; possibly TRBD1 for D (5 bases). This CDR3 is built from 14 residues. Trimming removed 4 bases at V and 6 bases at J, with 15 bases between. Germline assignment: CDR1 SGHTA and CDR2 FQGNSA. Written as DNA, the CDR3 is TGTGCCAGCAGCTCCCGCGGGGGTCTCGATGGCTACACCTTC. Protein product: CASSSRGGLDGYTF.

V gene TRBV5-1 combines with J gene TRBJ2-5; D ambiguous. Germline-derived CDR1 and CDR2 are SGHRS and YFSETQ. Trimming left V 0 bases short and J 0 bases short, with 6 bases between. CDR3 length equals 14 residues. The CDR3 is CASSLVADQETQYF. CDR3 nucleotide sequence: TGCGCCAGCAGCTTGGTCGCGGACCAAGAGACCCAGTACTTC.

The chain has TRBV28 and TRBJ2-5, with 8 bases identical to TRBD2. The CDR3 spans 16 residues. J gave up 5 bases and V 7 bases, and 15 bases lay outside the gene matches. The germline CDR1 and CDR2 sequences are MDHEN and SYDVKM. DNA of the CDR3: TGTGCCAGCAACCAACTGCCCGGGGGGGCAAAGGAGACCCAGTACTTC. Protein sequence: CASNQLPGGAKETQYF. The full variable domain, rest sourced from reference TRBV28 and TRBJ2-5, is DVKVTQSSRYLVKRTGEKVFLECVQDMDHENMFWYRQDPGLGLRLIYFSYDVKMKEKGDIPEGYSVSREKKERFSLILESASTNQTSMYLCASNQLPGGAKETQYFGPGTRLLVL.